A single TCR beta chain is shown here with its context. The table lists this clonotype with many counts. This receptor's antigen is unknown. Per-nucleotide qualities are absent, and no much larger clonotype sits a single base away. The time point label here, explained by the study, means: pre-sensitization, week 0. The sample's treatment or condition label, in plain terms: therapeutic diphenylcyclopropenone sensitization with weekly scalp DPC. At every patch-test visit, the blood draw took place before the patch test was put on. Patients were considered eligible if aged 18 to 70, diagnosed with alopecia and deemed suitable for DPC therapy, and patients were excluded if pregnant. Total RNA was extracted from unfractionated whole blood collected in Tempus Blood RNA tubes. The data were obtained in a study of human T cells and chemical hapten exposure (dated by TCRdb to about 2021). Context from the whole study: For sensitization, 2% DPC in acetone was applied to a 2 cm by 2 cm area of upper inner arm skin. Patch testing was performed on the upper back with Finn chambers containing 0.01% DPC, and the patch tests were scored after 6 days according to International Contact Dermatitis Research Group standards. Patient blood was sampled pre-sensitization (week 0) and at 2, 6 and about 24 weeks after DPC sensitization. Peripheral blood TCR repertoire changes were tracked in vivo in alopecia patients during primary and secondary sensitization to the hapten diphenylcyclopropenone (DPC). The libraries were sequenced as a pool, and the TCR yield per sample differed mostly because of small variations in library volumes within the pool. About 29 alopecia patients gave blood for TCR sequencing at one to four time points (pre-sensitization, 2, 6 and 24 weeks). Alopecia areata with under or over 50% scalp involvement, alopecia totalis and alopecia universalis were represented in the patient cohort, which was mostly female. Throughout the study period of 20 to 25 weeks, patients also received therapeutic DPC doses to the scalp every week. The research as a whole found: DPC sensitization did not change the number of TCRs with a frequency above 1 in 1000, and there was no evidence of changes in global repertoire structure. A positive correlation was found between the number of PT1 expanded TCRs and patch test score, with significance reached at thresholds 8, 16 and 32 but not 4. Compared with pre-sensitization or healthy control sets, expanded TCRs formed significantly more large CDR3 similarity clusters, which is consistent with antigen-driven responses. Because all patients had alopecia, a presumed autoimmune disease, the immune response of the patients might differ from that of healthy individuals. After repeated subsampling, changes were observed in the strength of the expansion versus patch-test correlation and in the threshold at which the correlation became significant.

CDR1 and CDR2 are drawn from the germline V gene: SQVTM, ANQGSEA. The CDR3 has 14 amino acids, counting the end cysteine and phenylalanine. Kept here is only the CDR3 DNA, which spans 42 bases and is read in frame from base 1. From V the trimming removes 6 bases and from J it removes 4 bases, while the gene matches leave 11 bases of the junction unaccounted for. The protocol used for the library was RACE. The sequencer listed for this sample is NextSeq 500. Library preparation attached unique molecular identifiers to individual cDNA molecules for quantitative, reproducible TCR counting. Each blood RNA sample was used to sequence both TCR alpha and TCR beta chains. From the authors' description of their analysis: A median of around 100,000 TCRs per sample was observed, with a range of about 23,224 to 700,000. The Decombinator software suite was used to annotate the V, J and CDR3 of the TCR reads. Every sample was subsampled to the same number of TCRs (28,000) for the PS versus PT1 abundance plots. Expanded TCRs were defined as absent before sensitization and observed at least eight times at the 2-week time point. TCRdb took the public reads, trimmed them with fastp at Q25, ran MiXCR for clone calling and kept in-frame beta chains. Rows are unified per CDR3 protein, each entry keeping the most common DNA and genes. The V and J calls were determined by TCRdb, not by the authors. This sample holds tens of thousands of distinct CDR3 sequences; around 12% were observed only once. The ten most abundant clones make up roughly 5.7% of the sample.

The rearranged segments are TRBV29-1 and TRBJ1-1; 7 central nucleotides agree with TRBD1. This receptor was taken from a woman aged 30 to 39 with alopecia areata. Some clones in this sample may be carry-over from other donors' samples. The source material was whole blood, sampled in connection with sensitization to the hapten diphenylcyclopropenone (DPC). The DNA is as follows: TGCAGCGTAATCCTTCTTACAGGGGTCACTGAAGCTTTCTTT. This sequence encodes CSVILLTGVTEAFF.